This T cell receptor (beta chain) was observed in a study of blood T cell repertoires in COVID-19 (TCRdb year 2020). For the study in its entirety: Recovered participants in ImmuneRACE Cohort 3 were defined as having two consecutive negative NP/OP PCR tests, clearance from a healthcare professional, or resolution of symptoms. Deeply sampled blood TCRbeta repertoires from subjects exposed to, actively infected with, or recovered from COVID-19 were included in the dataset. Samples covering the acute and convalescent phases of COVID-19 were provided by collaborators in the United States, Italy and Spain. Samples came from the ongoing ImmuneRACE study (first 160 participants) plus 1,254 subjects from 6 global collaborators. Sample metadata almost always included a de-identified subject ID, COVID-19 status, age in years and sex. The prospective study material was composed of cDNA or gDNA derived from T cells, B-cell-depleted T cells, or PBMCs. Where available, HLA class I and class II types were obtained from metadata supplied by the sample provider rather than from assay-based typing. A freely available public database, intended as a resource for researchers studying the immune response to SARS-CoV-2, is where the repertoires were released.

This clone was observed a single time. The clone's antigen remains unknown. One base away there is no much larger clone; base qualities are not given. TCRbeta CDR3 regions were amplified from genomic DNA using the immunoSEQ Assay, a bias-controlled multiplex PCR. Processing in the source paper ran as follows. Nucleated cell counts per sample were estimated from amplification of reference gene primers within the assay. Sequence reads were collapsed and filtered to measure the absolute abundance of every unique TCRbeta CDR3 rearrangement. Productive Simpson clonality was computed per sample as the square root of Simpson's diversity index over productive rearrangements. TCRdb's version of the immuneACCESS table is confined to in-frame rearrangements and falls short of the full clone set. An unresolved V gene accounts for under half of the shortfall where checked; the remainder is of unknown origin. Clonal size and the V and J genes are those of that table, whereas D and trimming came from the DNA. Counted in this sample were approximately 200,000 clones; around 86% of them appeared once. The ten largest clones add up to around 7% of the sample.

General findings and caveats noted by the study authors: Clinical and demographic metadata were provided uncurated, with the amount varying by source and participant.

Participants in the prospective study were enrolled through a virtual design, were aged about 18 to 100 years, and lived in roughly 24 United States geographic areas. In the prospective study, cohorts were assigned on the basis of participant-reported clinical history obtained from a screening survey and a study questionnaire. In the prospective study, mobile phlebotomists collected whole blood, serum and a nasopharyngeal or oropharyngeal swab from each participant. Over a roughly two-month period, participants in the prospective study had the option of providing additional blood draws and questionnaires. Prospective study blood samples were shipped either frozen or at room temperature before DNA extraction. This TCR derives from a man aged 25-45 years in a cohort exposed to, infected with or recovered from COVID-19 (not recorded which). Sequencing was done on a sample of PBMCs or T cells enriched from blood (not recorded which).

The DNA sequence follows: TGCGCCAGCAGCCAAGATTGGCAGGCGAACACTGAAGCTTTCTTT. This translates into CASSQDWQANTEAFF. The receptor chain draws on TRBV4-3 and TRBJ1-1, with the D segment identity uncertain. Taken from the germline V gene, the CDR1 and CDR2 loops are LGHNA and YSLEER. The CDR3 sequence holds 15 residues, the cysteine and phenylalanine included. Only CDR3 DNA is held: 45 bases, read in frame from base 1. Trimming removed 0 bases from V and 1 base from J, leaving 9 bases between the germline ends.